A single sample is the source of the 28 T cell receptor beta chains below, sequenced in a study of cytotoxic CD8 clonotypes in ibrutinib-treated CLL. Assay used: immunoSEQ multiplex PCR; TCRdb lists only in-frame clones, some missing. This sample has about 140,000 clones; about 80% occur once, and the top ten carry approximately 30%. Sequenced here: PBMCs, sampled after 12 months of ibrutinib treatment. These TCRs come from a human donor with chronic lymphocytic leukemia.

This chain joins TRBV19 and TRBJ2-7; 7 bases fit TRBD2. This CDR3 comprises 15 residues. V was pared by 1 base and J by 7 bases, with 10 bases of the junction left unmatched. CDR1 is LNHDA and CDR2 is SQIVND in the germline V gene (reference sequence). CDR3 sequence reads: CASSIGSGHPGEQYF. The CDR3 DNA follows: TGTGCCAGTAGTATAGGTAGCGGGCACCCGGGGGAGCAGTACTTC.

This chain connects TRBV19 to TRBJ1-1; D not resolved. Germline V CDR1 and CDR2: LNHDA, SQIVND (reference sequence). This CDR3 is 14 amino acids long. Trimming removed 6 bases from V and 1 base from J, with 12 bases in between. This CDR3 is CASREFVANTEAFF. The CDR3 DNA is TGTGCCAGTAGGGAATTCGTAGCGAACACTGAAGCTTTCTTT.

V gene TRBV6-5 combines with J gene TRBJ1-2; a weak D match, TRBD1 (5 bases). Germline CDR1 is MNHEY and CDR2 is SVGAGI. The CDR3 runs 14 residues. Trimming left V 3 bases short and J 3 bases short, with 11 bases between. Here the CDR3 reads CASSYGGSDYGYTF. The CDR3 region has the DNA TGTGCCAGCAGTTATGGGGGTTCGGACTATGGCTACACCTTC.

The V call is TRBV7-8, the J call TRBJ2-7; D uncertain. Germline V gene data show CDR1 as SGHVS and CDR2 as FQNEAQ. V was pared by 6 bases and J by 5 bases, with 8 bases between. The CDR3 length is 11 residues. This chain's CDR3 is CASRLGNEQYF. The CDR3 region has the DNA TGTGCCAGCAGATTGGGGAACGAGCAGTACTTC.

This clone was found once. V gene TRBV14 combines with J gene TRBJ2-6; 7 bases line up with TRBD2. The CDR3 has 19 amino acids. CDR1 and CDR2 (germline): SGHDN, FVKESK. Trimming took 0 bases from V and 0 from J; bases not matched to a gene: 8. The CDR3 sequence: CASSQDLAGESSGANVLTF. CDR3 in DNA: TGTGCCAGCAGCCAAGATCTGGCGGGGGAGAGCTCTGGGGCCAACGTCCTGACTTTC.

As DNA, the CDR3 is TGTGCCAGCAGTGGCCGGACCACGGTCGAGCAGTACTTC. Encoded protein: CASSGRTTVEQYF. V and J are TRBV2 and TRBJ2-7, with no clear D. V was trimmed by 4 bases and J by 6 bases, leaving 13 bases between them. This CDR3 contains 13 residues. CDR1 is SNHLY and CDR2 is FYNNEI in the germline V gene.

The chain links TRBV6-1 to TRBJ2-7; 8 bases are shared with TRBD1. J gave up 4 bases and V 11 bases, and 4 bases lay outside the gene matches. The CDR3 is 11 amino acids. CDR1 MNHNS and CDR2 SASEGT come from the germline V gene. The chain's CDR3 is CAVDRDYEQYF. In DNA, the CDR3 is TGTGCCGTGGACAGGGATTACGAGCAGTACTTC.

The rearrangement links TRBV5-6 to TRBJ2-2, with D tentatively TRBD1 (6 bases). The CDR3 totals 17 residues. CDR1 SGHDT and CDR2 YYEEEE come from the germline V gene. V lost 5 bases, J lost 3 bases, and 20 bases lay in between. The CDR3 reads CASSPPTGRTYTGELFF. CDR3 sequence (DNA): TGTGCCAGCAGTCCTCCTACAGGGCGGACTTACACCGGGGAGCTGTTTTTT.

This sequence joins TRBV19 and TRBJ2-2, with 7 bases identical to TRBD2. Germline values: CDR1 LNHDA, CDR2 SQIVND (reference sequence). The CDR3 consists of 17 residues. V gave up 6 bases and J gave up 5 bases; unmatched junction bases: 15. The CDR3 DNA follows: TGTGCCAGTAGGGTATTTCTAGCGGAGCCTGGGACCGGGGAGCTGTTTTTT. Translating it yields CASRVFLAEPGTGELFF.

This clone was seen a handful of times. The V gene is TRBV28, the J gene TRBJ1-1, with D possibly matching TRBD1 (5 bases). Germline CDR1 reads MDHEN; CDR2 reads SYDVKM. The CDR3 is 14 amino acids. The V and J ends lost 5 bases and 4 bases respectively, with 14 bases between them. CDR3 bases: TGTGCCAGCAGTCTACTCGGGGCGTCCACTGAAGCTTTCTTT. It encodes CASSLLGASTEAFF.

The V call is TRBV9, the J call TRBJ2-1; 7 positions agree with TRBD1. There are 14 residues in the CDR3. The V segment lost 3 bases and the J segment 7 bases; nucleotides outside the gene matches: 7. The germline V gene has CDR1 SGDLS and CDR2 YYNGEE. CDR3 DNA sequence: TGTGCCAGCAGCGGAACAGGGGCGTTTAATGAGCAGTTCTTC. Encoded protein: CASSGTGAFNEQFF.

The CDR3 loop reads CASSPQGANYGYTF. The DNA for the CDR3 is TGTGCCAGCAGCCCTCAAGGGGCGAACTATGGCTACACCTTC. The chain links TRBV7-2 to TRBJ1-2; D is perhaps TRBD1 (5 bases). V was cut by 5 bases and J by 2 bases, with 12 bases left in between. Germline loops: CDR1 SGHTA, CDR2 FQGNSA. This CDR3 is 14 amino acids long.

The V and J genes are TRBV7-9 and TRBJ2-7; TRBD1 agrees at 8 bases. CDR1 is SEHNR and CDR2 is FQNEAQ in the germline V gene (reference sequence). The CDR3 consists of 15 residues. The V gene end was trimmed by 2 bases and the J gene end by 5 bases; junction bases not matched to a gene: 8. The CDR3 reads CASSLIGTGGNEQYF. The CDR3 DNA reads TGTGCCAGCAGCTTAATTGGGACAGGTGGCAACGAGCAGTACTTC.

This rearrangement joins TRBV6-4 to TRBJ1-1; D remains unclear. V shed 0 bases and J shed 1 base, with 3 bases lying between them. In germline, CDR1 is MRHNA, CDR2 SNTAGT. This CDR3 comprises 13 residues. CDR3 residues: CASSDSENTEAFF. The CDR3 DNA reads as TGTGCCAGCAGTGACTCGGAGAACACTGAAGCTTTCTTT.

The V and J genes are TRBV7-2 and TRBJ2-7; 7 nucleotides match TRBD1. Germline V gene lookup returns CDR1 SGHTA and CDR2 FQGNSA. J gave up 3 bases and V 5 bases, and 10 bases lay outside the gene matches. The CDR3 totals 15 residues. The CDR3 bases are TGTGCCAGCAGCACACGACAGGGTCCACTCTACGAGCAGTACTTC. Its protein is CASSTRQGPLYEQYF.

This clone has just one count. V is TRBV7-2 and J is TRBJ2-7, with 7 bases fitting TRBD2. V trimming: 2 bases; J trimming: 9 bases; junction bases outside the gene matches: 7. The CDR3 is made up of 13 amino acids. Germline CDR1 SGHTA, CDR2 FQGNSA. CDR3 sequence reads: CASSLIGEGLQYF. The CDR3 nucleotides read TGTGCCAGCAGCTTAATAGGGGAGGGGTTGCAGTACTTC.

In this sample, this clone turned up once. The J gene is TRBJ2-1, the V gene TRBV19; 8 positions agree with TRBD1. The CDR3 sequence is 15 residues long. The junction had 12 bases not matched to a gene; V was cut back by 5 bases and J by 9 bases. Germline loops: CDR1 LNHDA, CDR2 SQIVND (reference sequence). The CDR3 sequence: CASSLNPTGAGEQFF. The CDR3 coding sequence is TGTGCCAGTAGTCTCAACCCGACAGGGGCCGGTGAGCAGTTCTTC.

The chain has TRBV7-9 and TRBJ2-1; TRBD1 matches 7 bases. This CDR3 contains 14 residues. With 1 base clipped from V and 14 bases from J, the junction kept 11 bases outside the gene matches. Germline-derived CDR1 and CDR2 are SEHNR and FQNEAQ (reference sequence). The CDR3 DNA reads TGTGCCAGCAGCTTAGAGGGTACCGACAGGGTAGAGTTCTTC. Translating it yields CASSLEGTDRVEFF. The full variable domain, in which reference TRBV7-9 and TRBJ2-1 provide the parts outside the CDR3, is DTGVSQNPRHKITKRGQNVTFRCDPISEHNRLYWYRQTLGQGPEFLTYFQNEAQLEKSRLLSDRFSAERPKGSFSTLEIQRTEQGDSAMYLCASSLEGTDRVEFFGPGTRLTVL.

V and J are TRBV5-1 and TRBJ2-3; TRBD1 or TRBD2 may be the D gene (6 bases each). The V and J ends lost 0 bases and 2 bases respectively, with 13 bases between them. The CDR3 contains 16 residues. CDR1 SGHRS and CDR2 YFSETQ come from the germline V gene. CDR3 DNA sequence: TGCGCCAGCAGCTTGGCCCCTACGGGGGCCACAGATACGCAGTATTTT. It translates to CASSLAPTGATDTQYF.

The rearrangement joins TRBV6-5 to TRBJ2-7, with 10 bases fitting TRBD1. With 8 bases clipped from V and 3 bases from J, the junction kept 4 bases outside the gene matches. The CDR3 spans 13 residues. Germline assignment: CDR1 MNHEY and CDR2 SVGAGI. DNA for the CDR3: TGTGCCAGCGGACGGGACAGGGGCTACGAGCAGTACTTC. Protein product: CASGRDRGYEQYF.

The chain couples TRBV7-9 to TRBJ1-2; D unresolved. Deletions cut 1 base from V and 7 bases from J, with 7 bases between. Germline CDR1 SEHNR, CDR2 FQNEAQ (reference sequence). CDR3 size: 12 residues. CDR3: CASSLGNTGYTF. CDR3 sequence (DNA): TGTGCCAGCAGCTTAGGGAATACTGGCTACACCTTC.

V and J are TRBV28 and TRBJ2-1; D unclear. Germline V gives CDR1 MDHEN, CDR2 SYDVKM. Trimming pared 2 bases from V and 5 bases from J, leaving 16 bases between. This CDR3 has 16 amino acids. CDR3 residues: CASSLGPTTTDNEQFF. CDR3 nucleotide sequence: TGTGCCAGCAGTTTAGGACCCACAACGACTGACAATGAGCAGTTCTTC.

The chain joins TRBV4-3 to TRBJ1-1; no firm D call. The CDR3 contains 13 residues. Trimming cost V 1 base and J 7 bases, with 10 bases left between them. Germline loops: CDR1 LGHNA, CDR2 YSLEER. The CDR3 nucleotides are TGCGCCAGCAGCCAAGTTAGGTCCTTTGAAGCTTTCTTT. It is translated as CASSQVRSFEAFF.

This chain links TRBV29-1 with TRBJ1-6; D unresolved. The CDR3 is 18 residues long. V lost 5 bases and J 2 bases, leaving 22 bases between the germline ends. Per germline, CDR1 SQVTM and CDR2 ANQGSEA. The CDR3, as DNA: TGCAGCGTTCCCGGAGAACTTACTCTTAACACCTATAATTCACCCCTCCACTTT. Translating gives CSVPGELTLNTYNSPLHF.

This rearrangement joins TRBV10-3 to TRBJ2-6; possible D gene TRBD1, 6 bases. V was trimmed by 8 bases and J by 6 bases, leaving 20 bases between them. Looked up from germline, CDR1 is ENHRY and CDR2 is SYGVKD. The CDR3 contains 16 residues. The CDR3 sequence: CAISGDRSGKANVLTF. The CDR3 nucleotides read TGTGCCATCTCGGGTGACAGGTCCGGAAAGGCCAACGTCCTGACTTTC.

The genes are TRBV5-1 and TRBJ1-1, with TRBD1 identical over 8 bases. J lost 1 base, V lost 4 bases, and 0 bases had no gene match. CDR1 and CDR2 (germline): SGHRS, YFSETQ. The CDR3 has 13 residues. The CDR3 protein is CASSGQGNTEAFF. The CDR3 region has the DNA TGCGCCAGCAGCGGACAGGGGAACACTGAAGCTTTCTTT.

Details on this clone: Other DNA sequences from this sample encode an identical CDR3 as well. The chain is built from TRBV28 and TRBJ2-3, with D tentatively TRBD1 (6 bases). Germline V gene sequence: CDR1 MDHEN, CDR2 SYDVKM. The V end lost 4 bases, the J end lost 3 bases, and 8 bases lay between the germline ends. CDR3 length: 13 amino acids. In DNA form, the CDR3 reads TGTGCCAGCAGTTCCCAGGGGACAGATACGCAGTATTTT. This translates into CASSSQGTDTQYF.

The DNA for the CDR3 is TGTGCCAGCAGCTATGGCTACACCTTC. As protein: CASSYGYTF. This sequence joins TRBV5-8 and TRBJ1-2; D gene uncertain. V lost 3 bases to trimming and J lost 6 bases, with 0 bases between them. Per germline, CDR1 SGHTS and CDR2 YDEGEE. CDR3 length: 9 amino acids.